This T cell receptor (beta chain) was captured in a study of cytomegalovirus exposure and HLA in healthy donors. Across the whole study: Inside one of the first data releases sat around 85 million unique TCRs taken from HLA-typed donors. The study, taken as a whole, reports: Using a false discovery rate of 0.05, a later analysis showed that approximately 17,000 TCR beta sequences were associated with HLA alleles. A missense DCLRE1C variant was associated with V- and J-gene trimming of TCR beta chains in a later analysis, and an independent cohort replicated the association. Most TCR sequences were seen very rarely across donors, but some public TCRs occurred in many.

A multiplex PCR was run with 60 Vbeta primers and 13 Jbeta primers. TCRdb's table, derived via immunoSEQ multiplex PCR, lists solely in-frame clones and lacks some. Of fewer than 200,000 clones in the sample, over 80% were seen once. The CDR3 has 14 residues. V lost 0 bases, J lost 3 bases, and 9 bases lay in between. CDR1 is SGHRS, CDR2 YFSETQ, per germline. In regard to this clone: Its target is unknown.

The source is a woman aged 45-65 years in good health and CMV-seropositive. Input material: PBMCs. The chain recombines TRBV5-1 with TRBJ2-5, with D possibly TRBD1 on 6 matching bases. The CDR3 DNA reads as TGCGCCAGCAGCTTGGAACAGGGTGAAGAGACCCAGTACTTC. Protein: CASSLEQGEETQYF.